This T cell receptor (beta chain) was sequenced during a study of Ad26.COV2.S vaccination and SARS-CoV-2 variants. Background on the study: Doses of Ad26.COV2.S were injected into muscle once or twice, 56 days apart. Whole-study findings and limits: Total T cell responses may have been underestimated by the TCR breadth and depth analyses. The placebo group had lower spike-specific TCR breadth than the vaccine recipients did.

Treatment denoted: roughly 18 received Ad26.COV2.S at low or high dose, single or two shots; several received placebo; per-sample allocation not given. Each sample was drawn 63 days after the first injection (of vaccine or placebo). Turning to this clone: The antigen is unknown.

TCRdb keeps only in-frame clones here, not all; method: immunoSEQ multiplex PCR. The table includes some 450,000 clones, less than 95% detected once. The material was peripheral blood, obtained in a trial of Ad26.COV2.S vaccine versus placebo. The receptor was derived from a person between 18 and 65 years old who received the Ad26.COV2.S COVID-19 vaccine or a placebo.

CDR3 region: CAWSGDRVRGEQYF. The CDR3 DNA reads as TGTGCCTGGAGCGGAGACAGGGTTAGGGGCGAGCAGTACTTC. The genes are TRBV30 and TRBJ2-7; 7 nucleotides match TRBD1. In germline, CDR1 is GTSNPN, CDR2 SVGIG (reference sequence). This CDR3 is 14 amino acids long. Unmatched junction bases numbered 11, after V lost 3 bases and J lost 6 bases.